The text below deals with one TCR beta chain. Its specificity is not known. This entry comes from a study of immune cell composition in non-small cell lung cancer. Study as a whole: Tumours were mainly lung adenocarcinoma or squamous cell carcinoma.

TCRdb's table, derived via immunoSEQ multiplex PCR, lists solely in-frame clones and lacks some. The repertoire holds 15,000 or so clones, with 55% to 70% as singletons. Study observations and caveats: Overall clonality, unlike maximal tumour-associated clone frequency, did not predict TIL reactivity. Squamous lung tumours showed higher top 10 clone scores and clonality than adenocarcinomas. Roughly 80% of squamous and 33% of adenocarcinoma cases had tumour-associated clones >0.5%.

Germline CDR1 and CDR2: KGHSH and LQKENI. The CDR3 runs to 18 residues. V lost 2 bases, J lost 8 bases, and 19 bases stayed unmatched. The sequencing sample was made of lung tumor tissue. The receptor's source is a human donor with non-small cell lung cancer. This chain links TRBV18 with TRBJ1-2; 8 bases map to TRBD1. Here the CDR3 DNA reads TGTGCCAGCTCACCAACCGGGACAGGAGCCAGCGGAGTACGAGGCTACACCTTC. Its translation: CASSPTGTGASGVRGYTF.